This T cell receptor beta chain appears in the sequencing data of a study of post-analysis software for immune sequencing data. Overall study context: Some patients lacked subtype; others had relapsing-remitting, secondary progressive or progressive-relapsing disease.

Comment on this clonotype: Its antigen is undetermined.

The library was made from cDNA and included unique molecular identifiers. cDNA molecules numbering about 490,000 came from approximately 0.91 to 9.4 million T cells. TCRdb itself ran the PCR reads through MiXCR, one entry per CDR3 protein. Here the sample spans roughly 800,000 distinct CDR3 sequences, 40% to 55% being singletons. The CDR3 extends over 15 amino acids. In germline, CDR1 is MNHEY, CDR2 SVGEGT. Trimming shortened V by 7 bases and J by 4 bases, and 17 bases separated the two germline ends. Study conclusions and caveats: Co-batched samples clustered tightly together by F measure. Significantly decreased normalized Chao1 diversity was recorded for multiple sclerosis patients relative to controls. Four to six TRBV segments were significantly more frequent in patients than in controls. TRBV5-6, TRBV5-1 and TRBV20-1 were among these segments.

The chain carries TRBV6-2 or TRBV6-3 and TRBJ2-1; TRBD2 is a possible D gene (6 bases). This TCR was recovered from a girl aged 5 to 17 with multiple sclerosis. Sequences were obtained from blood. Here the CDR3 reads CASTKGGLAYNEQFF. The CDR3 DNA reads TGTGCCAGCACCAAGGGTGGGCTAGCGTACAATGAGCAGTTCTTC.